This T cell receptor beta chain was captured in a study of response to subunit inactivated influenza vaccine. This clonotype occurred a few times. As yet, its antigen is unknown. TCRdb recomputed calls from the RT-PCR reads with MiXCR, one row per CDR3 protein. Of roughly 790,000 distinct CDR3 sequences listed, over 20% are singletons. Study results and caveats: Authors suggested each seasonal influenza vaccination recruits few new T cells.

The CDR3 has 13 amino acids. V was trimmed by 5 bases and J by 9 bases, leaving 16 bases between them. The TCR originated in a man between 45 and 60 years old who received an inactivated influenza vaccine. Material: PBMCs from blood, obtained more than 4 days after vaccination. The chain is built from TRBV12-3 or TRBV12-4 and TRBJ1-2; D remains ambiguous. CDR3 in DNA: TGTGCCAGCAGTCTTCAGAGGGAGGCTCGCTACACCTTC. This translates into CASSLQREARYTF.